The TCR beta chain described here comes from a study of cytomegalovirus exposure and HLA in healthy donors (dated by TCRdb to 2016 to 2017). Notes on the research overall: An earlier analysis of some 600 of the donors reported about 280 Gb of sequence data and around 100 million unique TCR beta sequences obtained from 150 million to 200 million T cells. An early release covering 550 to 650 HLA-typed donors comprised about 310 gigabases of sequencing data and around 80 million unique TCR sequences. Of the 300 to 400 genotyped donors, 65% to 90% fell in the genetic ancestry cluster associated with self-reported Caucasian donors. The study aimed to test whether signatures of past pathogen exposure could be identified by cataloging public T cell receptors. Using immunosequencing, the study profiled T cell repertoires from 500 to 800 subjects and related those repertoires to cytomegalovirus serostatus. In addition to the first cohort of around 670 subjects, a separate validation cohort of some 120 different subjects was used. The study combined high-throughput TCR immunosequencing, statistical association of individual TCRs with disease status, and machine learning to predict cytomegalovirus infection status. A later analysis re-analyzed previously published TCR beta repertoires from roughly 690 donors and added high-resolution HLA genotyping to study TCR occurrence patterns. In the later analysis, no new phenotypic data were used to find candidate immune exposures; instead, reliance was placed on TCR beta sequences and their occurrence across donors. To decide whether each TCR beta V gene segment behaved as functional or pseudogenic, an earlier analysis of approximately 600 of the donors relied on high-throughput TCR beta sequencing. Donor age, sex, ethnicity and CMV serostatus were compiled alongside the repertoire data. In a later genetic analysis, genome-wide SNP genotypes for about three fifths of the 666 donors were used, and that subset was treated as a discovery cohort. All discovery cohort repertoires had been generated using a single sequencing platform. Class I and class II HLA loci were covered by the typing at four-digit resolution. Typing coverage varied by locus: 629-630 donors for A, B, C, DRB1 and DQB1; roughly 510 for DQA1; around 570 for DPA1; around 490 for DPB1. Four to six DR-DQ haplotypes were handled as single units for association and clustering, since linkage in the cohort was strong. Among several hundred genotyped donors of the cohort, an average of about 240,000 unique TCR beta nucleotide sequences was sequenced per donor, of which about 18% were non-productive.

Study-level results and caveats: A later analysis found that most CMV-associated TCR beta chains appeared HLA-restricted, with HLA associations seemingly driven largely by CMV exposure. In a later analysis, TCR association rates were found to vary across HLA loci, with the most associated TCRs seen for DRB1 alleles and the fewest for HLA-C alleles. Cytomegalovirus status was reported to be diagnosed by the classifier with high specificity and sensitivity in both the original and validation cohorts. Broadly in line with IMGT annotations, most TCR beta V segments showed up in productive rearrangements about 87% or about 30% of the time in an earlier analysis of around 550 of the donors. In the study, approximately 160 TCR beta chains were listed as associated with cytomegalovirus. The presence/absence analyses assumed that sequencing depth was roughly uniform across donors, and that assumption may not be true. Linkage disequilibrium might explain the correlated functional status among segregating V segments, but an unknown experimental factor could not be excluded. In vitro tests confirmed that a few of the cytomegalovirus-associated TCR beta chains recognize cytomegalovirus antigens. Strong co-occurrence of HLA alleles, especially DR and DQ, made assigning TCR associations to individual alleles difficult. In a later genetic analysis, fewer N-insertions in productive TCRs were reported among donors in an Asian-associated ancestry cluster than the approximately 670-donor mean. Because counts were too low, around 18 rarely observed V segments, including chromosome 9 orphons, were left out of the earlier analysis of 587 of the donors. In a later analysis, several top co-occurrence clusters were reported to appear linked to parvovirus B19, influenza, CMV and Epstein-Barr virus. A further reported finding was that TCR beta sequences accurately predicted the HLA-A and HLA-B alleles for most subjects in the first cohort. In a later analysis, around 15,000 TCR beta sequences were associated with specific HLA alleles at a false discovery rate of 0.05. Some IMGT-functional V segments, including TRBV6-2 and TRBV6-3, could not be distinguished by the 87-base-pair reads and were therefore excluded. A cluster of highly shared sequence variants was judged likely to represent a technical artifact of the sequencing pipeline. Compared with equally common non-associated chains, HLA-associated TCR beta chains in a later analysis were more clonally expanded and had lower generation probabilities. The cohort was sequenced for TCR beta chains only, and without alpha or paired-chain data the features that could be detected were limited. The authors suggested that the approach could potentially be generalized to other disease states and immunological phenotypes. Most TCR sequences were observed very rarely across donors, whereas some public TCRs were present in many individuals. For the cohort, immune exposure information was limited to CMV serostatus. Because HLA typing was unavailable for some donors at each locus, only the typed subset was used in association tests. In a later genetic analysis, a missense DCLRE1C variant was associated with V-gene and J-gene trimming of TCR beta chains, and the association was replicated in an independent cohort.

This clone came up once. The antigen it recognizes is unknown. No base quality values were provided; no much bigger clone lies one nucleotide off. At the junction V is shortened by 6 bases and J by 4 bases; bases outside the gene matches: 9. From its cysteine to its phenylalanine, the CDR3 spans 14 amino acids. Only the CDR3 DNA is retained, 42 bases long and in frame from the first base. Taken from the germline V gene, the CDR1 and CDR2 loops are SGHRS and YFSETQ. In total, roughly 710 healthy bone marrow donors made up the cohort. At the time of sampling, every cohort member was nominally healthy, though immune exposures that went unrecorded were likely present. The donor tested CMV seropositive, placing the donor among the 250 to 300 seropositive members of the cohort. Each donor provided a peripheral blood sample, and peripheral blood mononuclear cells were used for TCR beta sequencing. The Qiagen DNeasy Blood Extraction Kit was used to extract genomic DNA from the blood cell samples.

The library was prepared using the immunoSEQ multiplex PCR assay. The multiplex PCR relied on a mix of 60 forward primers for TCR Vbeta segments and 13 reverse primers for TCR Jbeta segments. The CDR3 region of rearranged TCR beta genes was amplified from genomic DNA with a multiplex PCR assay. The Illumina HiSeq System was used to sequence the amplified TCR beta libraries as 87-base-pair reads. As for the authors' bioinformatics: Across the 600 to 700 repertoires, a later analysis counted 78 million or so unique TCR beta chains, around 10 million of which were shared by at least two donors. Raw reads were error-corrected and collapsed into unique sequences by a nearest-neighbor algorithm in which closely related sequences were merged to remove PCR and sequencing errors. To assign V, D and J gene segments, CDR3 sequences were aligned to IMGT reference sequences. Each retained sequence needed at least a six-nucleotide match to both a V gene segment and a J gene segment. Rearrangements were classified as productive when the CDR3 lacked stop codons and remained in frame with V and J, and all other rearrangements were classified as non-productive. Following IMGT convention, CDR3 was defined as the stretch from the second conserved V-encoded cysteine to the conserved J-encoded phenylalanine. Sequences without an unambiguous match to a single V gene segment were excluded from the earlier analysis of 587 of the donors. In an earlier analysis of some 590 of the donors, a V segment was called functional when productive rearrangements were above 56.7%, and segregating when the standard deviation between donors exceeded 5%. A statistical classification framework was developed to diagnose cytomegalovirus status using the catalog of TCR beta chain sequences. V and J gene assignment, in a later analysis, came from comparing TCR nucleotide sequences with IMGT/GENE-DB human TR gene sequences. The TCRdist pipeline was used in a later analysis to assign CDR3 sequences and most-parsimonious VDJ recombination scenarios. In a later analysis, every TCR beta chain was defined by the combination of its CDR3 amino acid sequence and its V-gene family, and reads without a unique V-gene family were dropped. To address suspected cross-contamination and a sequencing artifact, a later analysis removed a few hundred highly shared, low-generation-probability nucleotide sequences. A later analysis calculated a clonal expansion index for each public chain from normalized within-repertoire ranks of inferred template counts. In a later analysis, generation probabilities were computed with a VDJ recombination model fitted to out-of-frame rearrangements, and the resulting probabilities were checked against IGoR. Hypergeometric tests were used in a later analysis to score TCR-TCR, TCR-HLA and TCR-CMV co-occurrence, with a repertoire-size bias correction applied to the TCR pairs. A later analysis estimated false discovery rates by permuting HLA or CMV assignments 20 times. A later analysis grouped co-occurring TCRs with DBSCAN, adding TCRdist sequence similarity when clustering within HLA-allele-positive subsets. For co-occurrence clustering, repertoires with fewer than 30,000 or more than 120,000 public chains were excluded, along with roughly 5 repertoires with anomalous nucleotide sharing. TCRdb mirrors the immuneACCESS table, restricted to in-frame sequences. Some clones are absent from its copies; in checked studies, under half trace to an unresolved V gene, and the reason for the others is unknown. V, J and clone size were drawn from that table, and D and trimming were deduced from the DNA. This sample is represented by 110,000 or so clones; about 61% of them were singletons. The ten biggest clones cover about 8% of the sample.

Sample: PBMCs. The TCR was taken from a man between 18 and 35 years old in good health and CMV-seropositive. The chain couples TRBV5-1 to TRBJ1-1, and TRBD1 matches 7 of the central bases. The encoded CDR3 is CASTSQGWSTEAFF. The DNA sequence is as follows: TGCGCCAGCACTTCACAGGGGTGGAGCACTGAAGCTTTCTTT.